The text below deals with one T cell receptor beta chain. What it recognizes is unknown. This record belongs to a study of OX40 agonist ivuxolimab in advanced cancers. Study in general: People who had prior anti-PD-1, anti-PD-L1 or anti-CTLA-4 therapy could take part, and approximately 44% had some. Findings and limits, study-wide: Blood T cells, both CD4+ and CD8+, expanded clonally by week 6 at 0.1 to 3.0 mg/kg.

V dropped 6 bases and J dropped 5 bases, with 17 bases sitting between them. CDR3 length equals 14 residues. Per the germline V gene, CDR1 is MNHEY and CDR2 is SVGAGI. Clones were read by immunoSEQ multiplex PCR, and TCRdb kept only the in-frame ones, dropping some. Among 40,000 to 45,000 clones listed, 70% to 90% were seen once. Autoimmune disease history or systemic immunosuppression meant exclusion. The starting material was CD4+ or CD8+ T cells sorted from blood, obtained in a trial of the OX40 agonist ivuxolimab. The chain links TRBV6-5 to TRBJ2-7; TRBD1 might be the D (5 bases). The receptor was isolated from an adult with an advanced solid tumor such as melanoma, head and neck, liver or kidney cancer. The DNA for the CDR3 is TGTGCCAGCAGCCGAGCTGCAGGGATCCACGAGCAGTACTTC. It encodes CASSRAAGIHEQYF.